This section outlines one T cell receptor beta chain sequence together with its context. Its antigen is as yet unknown. The data are from a study of cytomegalovirus exposure and HLA in healthy donors. Study-wide context: About 179 million T cells yielded over 90 million unique TCR beta sequences in earlier analysis.

CDR1 and CDR2 (germline): SGHTA, FQGTGA. This CDR3 spans 15 amino acids. V was clipped by 1 base and J by 6 bases, with 13 bases between them. Findings and limits, study-wide: Another analysis was done later, and it associated 15,000 or so TCR beta sequences with HLA alleles at 0.05 false discovery rate.

The PCR employed 60 Vbeta primers together with 13 Jbeta primers. Only in-frame clones appear in the TCRdb table, and some are missing; sequencing was by immunoSEQ multiplex PCR. The sample comprises about 160,000 clones, over 70% of which are singletons, and 2.5% to 3.5% rests with the top ten. The material sequenced was PBMCs. The TCR was taken from a woman between 45 and 65 years old in good health and CMV-seropositive. The rearrangement links TRBV7-3 to TRBJ2-1, with a weak D call TRBD2 (6 bases). The CDR3 sequence is CASSLMAGPPNEQFF. In nucleotides, the CDR3 is TGTGCCAGCAGCTTAATGGCGGGGCCCCCCAATGAGCAGTTCTTC.